This section outlines one TCR beta chain sequence together with its context. The target of this receptor is not known. Base quality data are lacking; no much larger clone is found one base away. The cohort consisted of approximately 670 healthy bone marrow donors. Cohort members were all nominally healthy when sampled, although unrecorded immune exposures were likely present. The donor tested CMV seronegative, placing the donor among the roughly 350 seronegative members of the cohort. Each donor provided a peripheral blood sample, and peripheral blood mononuclear cells were used for TCR beta sequencing. Genomic DNA extraction from the blood cell samples was performed with the Qiagen DNeasy Blood Extraction Kit. The entry originates in a study of cytomegalovirus exposure and HLA in healthy donors (dated by TCRdb to about 2017). Looking at the study overall: An earlier analysis of some 600 of the donors reported about 280 Gb of sequence data and 117 million unique TCR beta sequences obtained from some 170 million T cells. A few DR-DQ haplotypes were treated as single units for association and clustering because of strong linkage in the cohort. The study combined high-throughput TCR immunosequencing, statistical association of individual TCRs with disease status, and machine learning to predict cytomegalovirus infection status. Donor age, sex, ethnicity and CMV serostatus were compiled together with the repertoire data. In an earlier analysis of roughly 540 of the donors, high-throughput TCR beta sequencing was used to judge whether each TCR beta V gene segment behaved as functional or pseudogenic. Typing coverage differed by locus: A, B, C, DRB1 and DQB1 were typed in about 629-630 donors, DQA1 in about 510, DPA1 in 600 to 610, and DPB1 in approximately 450. Of the 398 genotyped donors, 65% to 90% fell in the genetic ancestry cluster associated with self-reported Caucasian donors. In the later analysis, no new phenotypic data were used to find candidate immune exposures; instead, reliance was placed on TCR beta sequences and their occurrence across donors. Every discovery cohort repertoire had been produced on one sequencing platform. An early release covering roughly 600 HLA-typed donors comprised about 290 gigabases of sequencing data and roughly 86 million unique TCR sequences. Across 300 to 500 genotyped donors of the cohort, an average of about 240,000 unique TCR beta nucleotide sequences per donor were sequenced, and around 20% of those sequences were non-productive. The study used immunosequencing to profile the T cell repertoires of 600 to 850 subjects and linked those repertoires to cytomegalovirus serostatus. Besides the first cohort of 500 to 700 subjects, a separate validation cohort made up of 95 to 150 different subjects was used. HLA typing covered class I and class II loci at four-digit resolution. In a later analysis, previously published TCR beta repertoires from 550 to 750 donors were re-analyzed and high-resolution HLA genotyping was added so that TCR occurrence patterns could be studied. In a later genetic analysis, genome-wide SNP genotypes for about 55% of the roughly 670 donors were used, and that subset was treated as a discovery cohort. The study aimed to test whether cataloging public T cell receptors could reveal signatures of past pathogen exposure. Broader findings and caveats from the paper: Assigning TCR associations to individual alleles was difficult when HLA alleles, especially DR and DQ, strongly co-occurred. Because counts were too low, approximately 15 rarely observed V segments, including chromosome 9 orphons, were excluded from the earlier analysis of under 650 of the donors. This cohort had only TCR beta chains sequenced, and the lack of alpha or paired-chain data limited which features could be detected. Because HLA typing was unavailable for some donors at each locus, only the typed subset was used in association tests. A cluster of highly shared sequence variants was judged likely to represent a technical artifact of the sequencing pipeline. Because the 87-base-pair reads could not distinguish some IMGT-functional V segments, including TRBV6-2 and TRBV6-3, those segments were excluded. Immune exposure information for the cohort was limited to CMV serostatus. A later analysis associated 17,000 or so TCR beta sequences with specific HLA alleles at a false discovery rate of 0.05. Sequencing depth was assumed to be roughly uniform across donors in the presence/absence analyses, though that assumption may not hold. In a later genetic analysis, fewer N-insertions in productive TCRs were reported among donors in an Asian-associated ancestry cluster than the roughly 700-donor mean. Several of the top co-occurrence clusters appeared to be linked to parvovirus B19, influenza, CMV and Epstein-Barr virus, according to a later analysis. In a later genetic analysis, a missense DCLRE1C variant was associated with V-gene and J-gene trimming of TCR beta chains, and the association was replicated in an independent cohort. Across donors, most TCR sequences were observed very rarely, whereas some public TCRs were present in many individuals. A total of roughly 160 TCR beta chains were listed by the study as associated with cytomegalovirus. The classifier was reported to diagnose cytomegalovirus status with high specificity and sensitivity in both the original cohort and the validation cohort. A few of the identified cytomegalovirus-associated TCR beta chains were confirmed in vitro to be specific for cytomegalovirus antigens. In a later analysis, HLA-associated TCR beta chains showed more clonal expansion and lower generation probabilities than non-associated chains that were equally common. A further reported finding was that TCR beta sequences accurately predicted the HLA-A and HLA-B alleles for most subjects in the first cohort. Most CMV-associated TCR beta chains appeared to be HLA-restricted in a later analysis, and the HLA associations seemed to be driven largely by CMV exposure. In a later analysis, the rate of TCR association differed among HLA loci, with DRB1 alleles having the most associated TCRs and HLA-C alleles having the fewest. Linkage disequilibrium might explain the correlated functional status among segregating V segments, but an unknown experimental factor could not be excluded. The authors suggested that the approach could potentially be generalized to other disease states and immunological phenotypes. An earlier analysis of 587 of the donors showed that most TCR beta V segments appeared in productive rearrangements either about 90% or about 30% of the time, which broadly matched IMGT annotations.

Based on the germline V gene (reference sequence), the CDR1 and CDR2 sequences are MNHNY and SVGAGI. Counted from cysteine to phenylalanine, this CDR3 has 15 amino acids. Left in the record is the CDR3 DNA by itself, 45 bases read in frame from the first base. The germline V and J ends show losses of 5 bases and 10 bases respectively, and no gene match explains 13 bases of the junction. Preparation of the library involved the immunoSEQ multiplex PCR assay. For the multiplex PCR, a mixture combining 60 forward primers for TCR Vbeta segments and 13 reverse primers for TCR Jbeta segments was used. The CDR3 region of rearranged TCR beta genes was amplified from genomic DNA by a multiplex PCR assay. The Illumina HiSeq System was used to sequence the amplified TCR beta libraries as 87-base-pair reads. As for how the authors treated the data: A later analysis counted approximately 76 million unique TCR beta chains across the roughly 700 repertoires, and 9 million to 14 million of these chains were shared by at least two donors. A nearest-neighbor algorithm error-corrected the raw reads and collapsed the reads into unique sequences, merging closely related sequences to remove PCR and sequencing errors. V, D and J gene segments were assigned by aligning CDR3 sequences to IMGT reference sequences. For a sequence to be retained, a match of at least six nucleotides was required to both a V gene segment and a J gene segment. A rearrangement was called productive if the CDR3 had no stop codons and remained in frame with V and J, and every other rearrangement was called non-productive. CDR3 was defined by IMGT convention, running from the second conserved V-encoded cysteine to the conserved J-encoded phenylalanine. In an earlier analysis of more than 550 of the donors, sequences lacking an unambiguous match to a single V gene segment were excluded. In an earlier analysis of several hundred of the donors, V segments were called functional above 56.7% productive rearrangements and were called segregating when the between-donor standard deviation exceeded 5%. A statistical classification framework was built for diagnosing cytomegalovirus status from the catalog of TCR beta chain sequences. In a later analysis, TCR nucleotide sequences were compared against IMGT/GENE-DB human TR gene sequences so that V and J genes could be assigned. The TCRdist pipeline was used in a later analysis to assign CDR3 sequences and most-parsimonious VDJ recombination scenarios. A later analysis defined each TCR beta chain by its CDR3 amino acid sequence plus V-gene family, and excluded reads lacking a unique V-gene family. To address suspected cross-contamination and a sequencing artifact, a later analysis removed several hundred highly shared, low-generation-probability nucleotide sequences. In a later analysis, a clonal expansion index for each public chain was calculated from normalized within-repertoire ranks of inferred template counts. In a later analysis, generation probabilities were computed with a VDJ recombination model fitted to out-of-frame rearrangements, and the resulting probabilities were checked against IGoR. Hypergeometric tests were used in a later analysis to score TCR-TCR, TCR-HLA and TCR-CMV co-occurrence, with a repertoire-size bias correction applied to the TCR pairs. False discovery rates were estimated in a later analysis by permuting HLA or CMV assignments 20 times. In a later analysis, co-occurring TCRs were grouped using DBSCAN, and TCRdist sequence similarity was added for clustering within HLA-allele-positive subsets. Repertoires with fewer than 30,000 or more than 120,000 public chains, plus five repertoires with anomalous nucleotide sharing, were excluded from co-occurrence clustering. TCRdb provides this immuneACCESS table in a form limited to in-frame rearrangements. Some clones are lacking; in checked studies, under half of them reflect an unresolved V gene, and why the rest are absent is not known. The V and J calls and clone size are taken from that table; D and trimming were inferred from the DNA. For this sample there are around 180,000 clones; around 87% appear just once. Around 1.5% of the sample rests with the top ten.

The clonotype was recovered from a woman between 18 and 30 years old in good health and CMV-seronegative. The chain was built from TRBV6-6 and TRBJ2-7; TRBD1 agrees with 11 junctional bases. Sequencing was done on a sample of PBMCs. The CDR3 region has the sequence CASSQPPGQGVEQYF. The DNA sequence follows: TGTGCCAGCAGTCAACCACCGGGACAGGGGGTAGAACAGTACTTC.